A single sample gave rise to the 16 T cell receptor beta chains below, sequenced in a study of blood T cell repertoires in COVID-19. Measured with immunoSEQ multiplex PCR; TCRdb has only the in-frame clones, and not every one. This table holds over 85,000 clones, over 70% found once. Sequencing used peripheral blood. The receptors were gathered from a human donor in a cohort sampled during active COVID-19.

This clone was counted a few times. Written as DNA, the CDR3 is TGTGCCAGCAGCTCTCGGACAGGGGGTCCCTACGAGCAGTACTTC. This gives the protein CASSSRTGGPYEQYF. The chain recombines TRBV5-5 with TRBJ2-7; TRBD1 matches 10 bases. The V gene end was trimmed by 3 bases and the J gene end by 2 bases; junction bases not matched to a gene: 5. Germline-derived CDR1 and CDR2 are SGHKS and YYEKEE (reference sequence). This CDR3 has 15 amino acids.

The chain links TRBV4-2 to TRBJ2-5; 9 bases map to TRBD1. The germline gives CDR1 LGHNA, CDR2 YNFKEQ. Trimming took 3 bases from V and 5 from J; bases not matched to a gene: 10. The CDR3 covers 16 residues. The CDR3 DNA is TGTGCCAGCAGCCAGGGGGGACAGGGCATTAAGGAGACCCAGTACTTC. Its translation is CASSQGGQGIKETQYF.

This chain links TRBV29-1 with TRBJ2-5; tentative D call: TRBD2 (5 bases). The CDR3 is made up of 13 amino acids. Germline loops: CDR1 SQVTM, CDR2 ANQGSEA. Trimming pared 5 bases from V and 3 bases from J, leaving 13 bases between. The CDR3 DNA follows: TGCAGCGTTTATTCTGGAGGAAAAGAGACCCAGTACTTC. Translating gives CSVYSGGKETQYF.

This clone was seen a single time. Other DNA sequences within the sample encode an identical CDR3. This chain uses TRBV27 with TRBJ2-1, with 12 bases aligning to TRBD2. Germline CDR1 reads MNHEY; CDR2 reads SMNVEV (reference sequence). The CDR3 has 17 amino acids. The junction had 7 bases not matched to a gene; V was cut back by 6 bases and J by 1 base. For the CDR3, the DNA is TGTGCCAGCAGGGAGATAGGACTAGCGGGATCCTACAATGAGCAGTTCTTC. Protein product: CASREIGLAGSYNEQFF.

The DNA of the CDR3 is TGTGCCAGCAGTTTAGGGCAGGGGGGAGAGACCCAGTACTTC. This encodes CASSLGQGGETQYF. This sequence joins TRBV28 and TRBJ2-5; tentatively, D is TRBD1 (7 bases). The CDR3 is 14 amino acids. V shed 2 bases and J shed 4 bases, with 11 bases lying between them. CDR1 is MDHEN and CDR2 is SYDVKM in the germline V gene.

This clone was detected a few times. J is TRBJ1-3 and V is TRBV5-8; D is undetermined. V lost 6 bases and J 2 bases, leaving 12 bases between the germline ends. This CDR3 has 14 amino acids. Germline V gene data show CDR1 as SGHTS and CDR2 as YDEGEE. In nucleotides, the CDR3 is TGTGCCAGCACCTCACTTGTGGCTGGAAACACCATATATTTT. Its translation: CASTSLVAGNTIYF.

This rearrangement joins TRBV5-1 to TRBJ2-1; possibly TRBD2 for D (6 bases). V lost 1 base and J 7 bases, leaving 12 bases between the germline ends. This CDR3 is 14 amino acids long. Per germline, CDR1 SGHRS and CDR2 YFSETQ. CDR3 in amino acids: CASSLPGVDNEQFF. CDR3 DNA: TGCGCCAGCAGCTTGCCGGGAGTGGATAATGAGCAGTTCTTC. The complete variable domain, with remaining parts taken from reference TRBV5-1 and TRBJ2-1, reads KAGVTQTPRYLIKTRGQQVTLSCSPISGHRSVSWYQQTPGQGLQFLFEYFSETQRNKGNFPGRFSGRQFSNSRSEMNVSTLELGDSALYLCASSLPGVDNEQFFGPGTRLTVL.

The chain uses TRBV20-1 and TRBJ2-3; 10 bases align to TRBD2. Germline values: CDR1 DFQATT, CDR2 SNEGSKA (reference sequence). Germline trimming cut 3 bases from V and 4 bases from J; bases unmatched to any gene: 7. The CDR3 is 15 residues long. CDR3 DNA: TGCAGTGCTAGTCCCGCTAGCGGGAGTGCAGATACGCAGTATTTT. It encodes CSASPASGSADTQYF.

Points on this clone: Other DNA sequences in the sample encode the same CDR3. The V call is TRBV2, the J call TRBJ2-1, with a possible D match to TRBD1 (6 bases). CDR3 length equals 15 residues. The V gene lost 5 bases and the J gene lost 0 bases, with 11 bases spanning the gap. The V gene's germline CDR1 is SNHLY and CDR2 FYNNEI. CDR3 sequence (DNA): TGTGCCAGCAGTTGGGACACGAGCTCCTACAATGAGCAGTTCTTC. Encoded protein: CASSWDTSSYNEQFF. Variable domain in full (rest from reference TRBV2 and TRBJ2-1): EPEVTQTPSHQVTQMGQEVILRCVPISNHLYFYWYRQILGQKVEFLVSFYNNEISEKSEIFDDQFSVERPDGSNFTLKIRSTKLEDSAMYFCASSWDTSSYNEQFFGPGTRLTVL.

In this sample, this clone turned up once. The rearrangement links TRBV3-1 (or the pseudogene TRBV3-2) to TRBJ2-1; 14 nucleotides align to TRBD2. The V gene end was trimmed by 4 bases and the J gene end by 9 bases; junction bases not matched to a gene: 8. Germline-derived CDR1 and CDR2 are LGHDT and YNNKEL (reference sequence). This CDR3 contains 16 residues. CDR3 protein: CASSLPGLAGDGEQFF. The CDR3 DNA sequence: TGTGCCAGCAGCCTTCCGGGACTAGCGGGAGATGGTGAGCAGTTCTTC.

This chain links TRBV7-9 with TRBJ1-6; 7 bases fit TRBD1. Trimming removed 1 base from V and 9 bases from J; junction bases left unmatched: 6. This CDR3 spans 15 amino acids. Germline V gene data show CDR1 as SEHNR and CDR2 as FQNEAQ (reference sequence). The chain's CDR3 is CASSLERQGGSPLHF. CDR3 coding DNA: TGTGCCAGCAGCTTAGAGAGACAGGGCGGTTCACCCCTCCACTTT. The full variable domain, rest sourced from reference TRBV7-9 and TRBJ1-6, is DTGVSQNPRHKITKRGQNVTFRCDPISEHNRLYWYRQTLGQGPEFLTYFQNEAQLEKSRLLSDRFSAERPKGSFSTLEIQRTEQGDSAMYLCASSLERQGGSPLHFGNGTRLTVT.

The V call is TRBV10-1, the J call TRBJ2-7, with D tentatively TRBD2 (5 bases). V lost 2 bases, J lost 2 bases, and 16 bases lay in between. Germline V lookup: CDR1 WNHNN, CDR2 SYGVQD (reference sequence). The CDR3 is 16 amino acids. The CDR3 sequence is CASSEVASPNPYEQYF. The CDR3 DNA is TGCGCCAGCAGTGAGGTGGCTAGCCCCAATCCCTACGAGCAGTACTTC.

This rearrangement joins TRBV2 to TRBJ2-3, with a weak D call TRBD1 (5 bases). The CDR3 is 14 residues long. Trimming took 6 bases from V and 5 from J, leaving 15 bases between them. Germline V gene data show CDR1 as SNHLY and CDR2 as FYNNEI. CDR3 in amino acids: CASSPGPQGDTQYF. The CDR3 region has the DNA TGTGCCAGCAGCCCGGGCCCCCAGGGAGATACGCAGTATTTT.

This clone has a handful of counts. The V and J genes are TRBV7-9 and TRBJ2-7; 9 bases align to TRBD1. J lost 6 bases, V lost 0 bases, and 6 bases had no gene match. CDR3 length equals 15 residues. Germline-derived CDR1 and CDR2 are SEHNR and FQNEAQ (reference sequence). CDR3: CASSLALGTGSEQYF. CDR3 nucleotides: TGTGCCAGCAGCTTAGCCCTTGGGACAGGGAGCGAGCAGTACTTC.

CDR3 sequence reads: CASSSNSEGGGYTF. The CDR3 DNA sequence: TGTGCCAGCAGCTCCAACAGCGAAGGGGGTGGCTACACCTTC. The chain joins TRBV11-2 to TRBJ1-2; tentatively, D is TRBD1 (6 bases). V lost 4 bases and J 7 bases, leaving 16 bases between the germline ends. Germline values: CDR1 SGHAT, CDR2 FQNNGV. This CDR3 comprises 14 residues.

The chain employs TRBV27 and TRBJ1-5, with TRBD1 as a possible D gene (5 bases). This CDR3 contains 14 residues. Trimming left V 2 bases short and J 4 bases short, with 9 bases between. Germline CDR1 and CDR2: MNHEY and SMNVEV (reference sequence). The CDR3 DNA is TGTGCCAGCAGTTTAGCTGGGGCAAATCAGCCCCAGCATTTT. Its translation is CASSLAGANQPQHF.